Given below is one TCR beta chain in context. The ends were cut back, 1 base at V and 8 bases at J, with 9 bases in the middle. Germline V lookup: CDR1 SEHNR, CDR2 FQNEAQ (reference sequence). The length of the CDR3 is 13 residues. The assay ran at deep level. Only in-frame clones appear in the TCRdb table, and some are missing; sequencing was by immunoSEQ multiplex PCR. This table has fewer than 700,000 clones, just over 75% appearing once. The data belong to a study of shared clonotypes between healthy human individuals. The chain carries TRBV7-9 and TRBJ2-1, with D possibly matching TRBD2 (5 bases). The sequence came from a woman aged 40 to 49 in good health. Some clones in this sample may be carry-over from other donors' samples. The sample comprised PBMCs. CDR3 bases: TGTGCCAGCAGCTTAGGGGAGTTCTATGAGCAGTTCTTC. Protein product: CASSLGEFYEQFF.